This T cell receptor beta chain appears in the sequencing data of a study of T cell responses to AZD1222 COVID-19 vaccine. The length of the CDR3 is 14 residues. Germline CDR1 MNHEY, CDR2 SVGAGI. The V segment lost 2 bases and the J segment 3 bases; nucleotides outside the gene matches: 2. The count of this clone is one. What it binds is unknown. Distinct nucleotide sequences in the sample also encode this CDR3. The protocol was immunoSEQ multiplex PCR, while the TCRdb copy is restricted to in-frame clones and leaves out a portion. Of under 250,000 clones in the sample, under 95% were seen once. General study points: Breadth and depth of Spike-specific TCRs rose after two AZD1222 doses.

The TCR comes from an adult in good health. The gene calls are TRBV6-5 and TRBJ2-7; 9 bases are shared with TRBD1. This specimen consisted of peripheral blood, obtained on day 0 of MenACWY control vaccination. CDR3 DNA sequence: TGTGCCAGCAGTTACCGACAGGGGGGCTACGAGCAGTACTTC. It is translated as CASSYRQGGYEQYF.